This T cell receptor beta chain was recovered during a study of blood T cells in healthy people across ages. Study results and caveats: Older age went with lower TCR beta diversity per million T cells, in a roughly linear way. As naive T cell percentage varied, TCR beta diversity correlated strongly with it.

The CDR3 runs to 12 residues. V was pared by 3 bases and J by 7 bases, with 9 bases between. Comment on this clonotype: The antigen is not known.

It was with a sample-barcoded 5' primer and a J-beta primer mix that a second PCR of about 6 to 12 cycles was run. TCRdb reprocessed the 5' RACE reads via MiXCR and lists one record per CDR3 protein. In the table there are about 1.4 million distinct CDR3 sequences, almost 60% of which are singletons. The chain combines TRBV12-3 or TRBV12-4 with TRBJ1-2; D not certain. The sequenced sample consisted of blood. The TCR was taken from a man between 18 and 35 years old in good health. The CDR3 protein is CASSFTDCGYTF. CDR3 in DNA: TGTGCCAGCAGTTTTACTGACTGTGGCTACACCTTC.